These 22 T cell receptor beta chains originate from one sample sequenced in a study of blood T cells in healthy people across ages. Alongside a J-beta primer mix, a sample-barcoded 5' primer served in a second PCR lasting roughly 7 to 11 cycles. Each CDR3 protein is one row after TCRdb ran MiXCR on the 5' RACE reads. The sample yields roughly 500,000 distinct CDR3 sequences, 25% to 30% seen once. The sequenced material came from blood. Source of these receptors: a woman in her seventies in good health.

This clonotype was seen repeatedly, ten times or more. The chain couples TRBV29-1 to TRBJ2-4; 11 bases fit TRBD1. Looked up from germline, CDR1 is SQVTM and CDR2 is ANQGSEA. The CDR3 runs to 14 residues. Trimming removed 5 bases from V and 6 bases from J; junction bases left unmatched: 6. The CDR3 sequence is CSVSTGTGGNIQYF. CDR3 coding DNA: TGCAGCGTTTCAACCGGGACAGGGGGAAACATTCAGTACTTC.

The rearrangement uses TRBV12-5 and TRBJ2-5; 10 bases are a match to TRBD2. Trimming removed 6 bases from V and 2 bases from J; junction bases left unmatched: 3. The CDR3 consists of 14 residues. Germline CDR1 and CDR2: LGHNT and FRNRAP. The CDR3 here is CASGRAGGQETQYF. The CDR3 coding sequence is TGTGCTAGTGGAAGAGCGGGGGGGCAAGAGACCCAGTACTTC.

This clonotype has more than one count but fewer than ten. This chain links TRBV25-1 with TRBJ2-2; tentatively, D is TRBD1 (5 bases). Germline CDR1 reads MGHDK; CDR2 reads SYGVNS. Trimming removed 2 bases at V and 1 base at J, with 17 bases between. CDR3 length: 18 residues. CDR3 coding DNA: TGTGCCAGCAGTGAACATCCAGGGTATCTGGGGAACACCGGGGAGCTGTTTTTT. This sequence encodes CASSEHPGYLGNTGELFF. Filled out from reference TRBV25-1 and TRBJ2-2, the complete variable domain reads EADIYQTPRYLVIGTGKKITLECSQTMGHDKMYWYQQDPGMELHLIHYSYGVNSTEKGDLSSESTVSRIRTEHFPLTLESARPSHTSQYLCASSEHPGYLGNTGELFFGEGSRLTVL.

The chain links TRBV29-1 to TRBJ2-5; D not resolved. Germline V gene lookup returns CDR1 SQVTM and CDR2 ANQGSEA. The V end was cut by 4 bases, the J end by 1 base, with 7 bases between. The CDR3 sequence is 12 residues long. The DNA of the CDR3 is TGCAGCGTTGTGACACTCCAAGAGACCCAGTACTTC. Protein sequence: CSVVTLQETQYF.

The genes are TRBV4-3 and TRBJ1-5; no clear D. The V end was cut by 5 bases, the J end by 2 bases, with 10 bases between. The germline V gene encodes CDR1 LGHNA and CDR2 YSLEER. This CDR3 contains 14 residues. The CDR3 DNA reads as TGCGCCAGCAGCATGGCGGGAGGCAATCAGCCCCAGCATTTT. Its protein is CASSMAGGNQPQHF.

CDR3 protein: CASRGQGQPLHF. In DNA form, the CDR3 reads TGTGCCAGCAGGGGACAGGGGCAGCCCCTCCACTTT. The chain recombines TRBV5-4 with TRBJ1-6; TRBD1 matches at 10 bases. With V trimmed by 5 bases and J by 13 bases, 3 bases remained unmatched. CDR1 is SGHNT, CDR2 YYREEE, per germline (reference sequence). The CDR3 has 12 amino acids.

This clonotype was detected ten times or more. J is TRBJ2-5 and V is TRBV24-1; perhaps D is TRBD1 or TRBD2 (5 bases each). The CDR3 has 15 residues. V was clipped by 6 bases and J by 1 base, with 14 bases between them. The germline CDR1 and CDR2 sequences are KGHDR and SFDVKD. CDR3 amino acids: CATSRGPAIQETQYF. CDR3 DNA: TGTGCCACCAGTCGGGGACCGGCGATCCAAGAGACCCAGTACTTC.

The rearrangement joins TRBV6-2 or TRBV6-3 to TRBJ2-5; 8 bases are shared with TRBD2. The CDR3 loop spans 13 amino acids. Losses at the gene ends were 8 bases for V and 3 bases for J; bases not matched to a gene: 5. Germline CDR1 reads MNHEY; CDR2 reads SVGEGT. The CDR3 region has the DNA TGTGCCAGCGGTAGCGGGGCGAAAGAGACCCAGTACTTC. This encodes CASGSGAKETQYF.

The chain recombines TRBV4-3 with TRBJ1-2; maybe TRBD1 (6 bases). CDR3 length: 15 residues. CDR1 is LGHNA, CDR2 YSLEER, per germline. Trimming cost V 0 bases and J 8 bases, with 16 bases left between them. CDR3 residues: CASSQELLGGLGYTF. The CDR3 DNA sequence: TGCGCCAGCAGCCAAGAGCTTTTAGGGGGGCTCGGCTACACCTTC.

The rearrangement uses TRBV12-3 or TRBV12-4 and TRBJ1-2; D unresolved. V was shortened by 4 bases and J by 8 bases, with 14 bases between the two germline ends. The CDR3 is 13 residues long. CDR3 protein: CASSYGRRTGYTF. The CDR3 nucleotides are TGTGCCAGCAGTTACGGGAGAAGGACGGGCTACACCTTC.

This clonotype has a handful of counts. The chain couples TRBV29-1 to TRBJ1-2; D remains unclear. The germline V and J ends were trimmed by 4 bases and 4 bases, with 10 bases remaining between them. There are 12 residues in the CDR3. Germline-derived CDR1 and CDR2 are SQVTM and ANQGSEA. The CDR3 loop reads CSVVEEGYGYTF. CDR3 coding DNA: TGCAGCGTTGTAGAGGAGGGCTATGGCTACACCTTC.

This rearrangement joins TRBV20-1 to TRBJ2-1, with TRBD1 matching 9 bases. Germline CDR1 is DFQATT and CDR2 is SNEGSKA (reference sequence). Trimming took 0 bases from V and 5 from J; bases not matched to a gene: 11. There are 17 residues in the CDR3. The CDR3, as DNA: TGCAGTGCTAGAGATGGACACAGGGGGCGTTGGGACAATGAGCAGTTCTTC. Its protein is CSARDGHRGRWDNEQFF.

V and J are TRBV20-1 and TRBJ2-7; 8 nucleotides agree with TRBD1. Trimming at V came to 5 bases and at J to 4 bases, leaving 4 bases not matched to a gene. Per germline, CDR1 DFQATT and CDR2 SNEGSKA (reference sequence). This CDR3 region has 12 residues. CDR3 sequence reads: CSAADREYEQYF. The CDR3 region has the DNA TGCAGTGCTGCGGACAGGGAGTACGAGCAGTACTTC.

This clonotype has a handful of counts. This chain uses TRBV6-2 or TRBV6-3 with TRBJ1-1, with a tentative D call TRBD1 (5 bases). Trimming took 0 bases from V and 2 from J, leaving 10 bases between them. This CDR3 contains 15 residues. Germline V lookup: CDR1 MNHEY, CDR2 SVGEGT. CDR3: CASSYSARENTEAFF. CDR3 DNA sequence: TGTGCCAGCAGTTACTCGGCCAGGGAAAACACTGAAGCTTTCTTT.

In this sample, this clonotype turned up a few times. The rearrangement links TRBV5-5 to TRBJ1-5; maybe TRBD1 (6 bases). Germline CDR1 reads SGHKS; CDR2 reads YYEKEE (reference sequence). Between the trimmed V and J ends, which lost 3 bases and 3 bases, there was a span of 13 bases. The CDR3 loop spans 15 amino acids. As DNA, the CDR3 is TGTGCCAGCAGCTCGGTCGGGGGGCCCAATCAGCCCCAGCATTTT. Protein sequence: CASSSVGGPNQPQHF.

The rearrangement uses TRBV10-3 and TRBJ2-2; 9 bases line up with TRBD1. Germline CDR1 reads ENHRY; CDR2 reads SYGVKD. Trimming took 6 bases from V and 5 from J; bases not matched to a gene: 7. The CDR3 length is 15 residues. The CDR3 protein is CAISPGQGGTGELFF. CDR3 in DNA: TGTGCCATCAGCCCGGGACAGGGAGGGACCGGGGAGCTGTTTTTT.

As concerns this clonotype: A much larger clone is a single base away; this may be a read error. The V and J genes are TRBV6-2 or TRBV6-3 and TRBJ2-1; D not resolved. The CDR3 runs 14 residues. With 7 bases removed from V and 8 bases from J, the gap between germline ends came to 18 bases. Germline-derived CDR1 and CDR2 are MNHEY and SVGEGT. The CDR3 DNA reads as TGTGCCAGCACCCTGGCCGGTGGATACGATGAGCAGTTCTTC. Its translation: CASTLAGGYDEQFF.

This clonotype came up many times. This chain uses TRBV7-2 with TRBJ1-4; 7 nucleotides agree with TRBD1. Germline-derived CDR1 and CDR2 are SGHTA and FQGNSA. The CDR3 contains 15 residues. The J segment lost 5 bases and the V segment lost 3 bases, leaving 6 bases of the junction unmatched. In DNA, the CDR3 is TGTGCCAGCAGCTTCCAGACAGGGCGGAATGAAAAACTGTTTTTT. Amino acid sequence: CASSFQTGRNEKLFF.

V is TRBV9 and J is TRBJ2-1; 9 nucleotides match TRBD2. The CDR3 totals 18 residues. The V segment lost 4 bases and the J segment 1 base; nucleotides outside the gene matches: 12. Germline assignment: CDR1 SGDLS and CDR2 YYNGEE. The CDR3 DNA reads TGTGCCAGCAGCCAAGGCGGGCGGGGGGGCCTTTCCTACAATGAGCAGTTCTTC. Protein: CASSQGGRGGLSYNEQFF. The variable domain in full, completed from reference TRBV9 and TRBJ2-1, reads DSGVTQTPKHLITATGQRVTLRCSPRSGDLSVYWYQQSLDQGLQFLIQYYNGEERAKGNILERFSAQQFPDLHSELNLSSLELGDSALYFCASSQGGRGGLSYNEQFFGPGTRLTVL.

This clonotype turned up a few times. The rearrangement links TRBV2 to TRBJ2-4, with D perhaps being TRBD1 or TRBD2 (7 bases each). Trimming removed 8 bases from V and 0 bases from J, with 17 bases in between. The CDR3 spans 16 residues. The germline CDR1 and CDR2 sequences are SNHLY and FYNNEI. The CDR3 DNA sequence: TGTGCCAGCCTGGGGGGGACAGTCCTAGCCAAAAACATTCAGTACTTC. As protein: CASLGGTVLAKNIQYF.

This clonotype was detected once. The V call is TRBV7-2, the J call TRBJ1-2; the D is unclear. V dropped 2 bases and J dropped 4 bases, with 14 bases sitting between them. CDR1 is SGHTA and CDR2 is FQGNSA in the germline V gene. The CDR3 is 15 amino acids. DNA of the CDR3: TGTGCCAGCAGCTTAAACTTCGTCACCTTCTATGGCTACACCTTC. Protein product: CASSLNFVTFYGYTF.

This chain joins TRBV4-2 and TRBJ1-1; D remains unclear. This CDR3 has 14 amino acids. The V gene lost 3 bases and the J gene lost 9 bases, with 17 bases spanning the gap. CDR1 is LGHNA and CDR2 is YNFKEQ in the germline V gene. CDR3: CASSQTDTRYKAFF. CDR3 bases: TGTGCCAGCAGCCAGACCGACACCAGGTACAAAGCTTTCTTT.